This T cell receptor beta chain was identified during a study of CD8+ T cells in alopecia areata (dated by TCRdb to between 2018 and 2020). In the study overall: Skin from C3H/HeJ donors aged 6-12 months with spontaneous alopecia was grafted onto female C3H/HeJ recipients aged roughly 7-11 weeks. High-throughput TCRbeta sequencing was used to examine T cell clonal expansion in alopecia areata in both the C3H/HeJ mouse model and human patients. Human TCRbeta sequencing covered scalp tissue and sorted CD4+ and CD8+ peripheral blood T cells from patchy and totalis/universalis alopecia areata patients and healthy controls. Scalp clonality was compared among normal scalp (n=4), patchy alopecia areata scalp (n=8), and alopecia totalis/universalis scalp (n=8). RNA was extracted with the PAXgene miRNA kit for fixed scalp, the miRNeasy kit for PBMCs, and the RNeasy kit for mouse skin. Amplification of TCRbeta CDR3 regions was done by immunoSEQ multiplex PCR using 35 Vbeta forward primers and 13 Jbeta reverse primers.

Pooled mouse cutaneous lymph node cells were stained for CD4, CD8alpha, NKG2D, NKG2ACE and other markers, then sorted on a BD Influx. Library construction relied on the immunoSEQ multiplex PCR assay. For TCR sequencing, RNA was extracted from every sample and reverse transcribed into cDNA to serve as template. First-strand cDNA was synthesized using SuperScript III with a 2:1 mix of oligo-dT and random hexamers. Amplification bias was assessed with a synthetic immune receptor repertoire, and residual bias was removed computationally. Libraries were sequenced on Illumina HiSeq using 60 bp reads that covered the CDR3 and were read from J toward V. The paper's data handling went like this. After raw reads were preprocessed to remove errors, the CDR3 was defined following IMGT conventions as running from the conserved cysteine to phenylalanine. Clonality was calculated as 1 minus Shannon entropy normalized by log2 of the number of productive unique TCRs. Whether each scalp clone was CD4 or CD8 was inferred by checking scalp TCRbeta sequences against the CD4 and CD8 repertoires from sorted blood. TCRdb limited this immuneACCESS table to in-frame rearrangements with V and J called. A share of clones is missing; checked studies link under half to unresolved V genes, and the rest is unexplained. D and trimming were read from the DNA, whereas the V and J calls and clone size are those reported in that table. This sample contains 1,500 to 2,000 clones, none of which is a singleton. The ten largest clones add up to 30% to 45% of the sample.

In its sample, this clone was seen many times. The antigen it binds to is not known. Because the receptor is murine, the gene names and germline sequences shown are mouse ones. The DNA ends 4 residues before the CDR3 does, and the rest of the CDR3 is filled in from the germline J gene. Overall results and qualifications from the work: Resident alphabeta T cells in normal human skin are also sequenced, complicating scalp TCR repertoire analysis, unlike mouse skin dominated by gammadelta T cells. Compared with normal scalp, lesional scalp, particularly in alopecia totalis/universalis, had higher clonality and more expanded CD8+ clones, which suggests antigenic drive. Shared TCR sequences between patients were less evident than in mice, which may be partly attributable to HLA diversity in the patient population.

CDR1 and CDR2, per the germline V gene (reference sequence), are FNHDT and SITEND. V and J are trimmed by 4 bases and 2 bases, and the gene matches miss 5 bases of the junction. Including cysteine and phenylalanine, the CDR3 has 14 amino acids. The DNA shown is the part of the CDR3 that was read: 30 bases, in frame from base 1. The origin of this receptor is a C3H/HeJ mouse with alopecia areata. This line of mice carries MHC haplotype H2-k. Recombination connected TRBV19 to TRBJ1-1; TRBD1 agrees with 7 junctional bases. Sequencing used CD8+ T cells sorted from a lymph node. CDR3 protein: CASSQQGSNTEVFF. The part of the CDR3 DNA that was read is TGTGCCAGCAGTCAACAGGGGAGCAACACA.